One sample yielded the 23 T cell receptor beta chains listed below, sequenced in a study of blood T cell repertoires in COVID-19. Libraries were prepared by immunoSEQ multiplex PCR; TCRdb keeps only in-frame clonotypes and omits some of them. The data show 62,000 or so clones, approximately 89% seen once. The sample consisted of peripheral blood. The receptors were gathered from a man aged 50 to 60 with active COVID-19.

CDR3 bases: TGCGCCAGCAGCGGACACAGGGGCTACGAGCAGTACTTC. Amino acid sequence: CASSGHRGYEQYF. The V gene is TRBV5-1, the J gene TRBJ2-7; 7 bases align to TRBD1. J lost 3 bases, V lost 4 bases, and 4 bases had no gene match. Germline CDR1 is SGHRS and CDR2 is YFSETQ. The CDR3 is 13 residues long.

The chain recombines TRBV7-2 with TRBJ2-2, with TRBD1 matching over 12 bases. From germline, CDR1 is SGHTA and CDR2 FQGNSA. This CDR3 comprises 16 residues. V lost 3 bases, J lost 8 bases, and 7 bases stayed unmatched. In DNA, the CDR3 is TGTGCCAGCAGCTTCTCCGGGACAGGGGGCTTTGGGGAGCTGTTTTTT. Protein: CASSFSGTGGFGELFF.

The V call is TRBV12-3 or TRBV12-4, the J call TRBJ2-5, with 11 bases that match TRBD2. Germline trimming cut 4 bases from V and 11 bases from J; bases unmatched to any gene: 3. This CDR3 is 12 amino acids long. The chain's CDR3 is CASSSGLAEQYF. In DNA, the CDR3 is TGTGCCAGCAGTTCGGGACTAGCGGAACAGTACTTC.

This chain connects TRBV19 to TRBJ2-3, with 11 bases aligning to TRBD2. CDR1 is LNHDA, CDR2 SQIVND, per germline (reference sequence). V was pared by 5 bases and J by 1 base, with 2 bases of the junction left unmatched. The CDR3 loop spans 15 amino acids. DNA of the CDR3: TGTGCCAGTAGTTGGGGACTAGCGGGCACAGATACGCAGTATTTT. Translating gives CASSWGLAGTDTQYF.

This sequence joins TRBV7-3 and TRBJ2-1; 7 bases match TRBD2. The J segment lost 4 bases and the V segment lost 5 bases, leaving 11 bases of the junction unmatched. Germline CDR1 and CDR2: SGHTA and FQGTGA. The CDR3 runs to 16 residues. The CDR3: CASSPTRAGRYNEQFF. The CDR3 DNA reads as TGTGCCAGCAGCCCTACGCGAGCGGGGAGGTACAATGAGCAGTTCTTC.

The CDR3 loop reads CASSQPGQGPYEQYF. In DNA, the CDR3 is TGTGCCAGCAGCCAACCGGGACAGGGCCCCTACGAGCAGTACTTC. This sequence joins TRBV3-1 (or the pseudogene TRBV3-2) and TRBJ2-7; the match to TRBD1 covers 9 bases. Germline V CDR1 and CDR2: LGHDT, YNNKEL (reference sequence). This CDR3 region has 15 residues. V shed 2 bases, J shed 2 bases, and the junction held 4 bases outside the gene matches.

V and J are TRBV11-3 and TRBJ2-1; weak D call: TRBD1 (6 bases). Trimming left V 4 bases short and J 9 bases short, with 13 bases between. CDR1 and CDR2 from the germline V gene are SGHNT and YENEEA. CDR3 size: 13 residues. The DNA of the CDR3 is TGTGCCAGCAGCTCATCAGGGGAGAGTGAGCAGTTCTTC. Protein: CASSSSGESEQFF. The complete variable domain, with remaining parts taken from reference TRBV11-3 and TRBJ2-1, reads EAGVVQSPRYKIIEKKQPVAFWCNPISGHNTLYWYLQNLGQGPELLIRYENEEAVDDSQLPKDRFSAERLKGVDSTLKIQPAELGDSAVYLCASSSSGESEQFFGPGTRLTVL.

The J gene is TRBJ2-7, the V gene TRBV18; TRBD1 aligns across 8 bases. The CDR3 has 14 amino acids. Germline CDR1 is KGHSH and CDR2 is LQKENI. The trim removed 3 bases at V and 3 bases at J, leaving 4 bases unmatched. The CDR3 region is CASSPGQVSYEQYF. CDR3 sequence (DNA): TGTGCCAGCTCACCGGGACAGGTCAGCTACGAGCAGTACTTC.

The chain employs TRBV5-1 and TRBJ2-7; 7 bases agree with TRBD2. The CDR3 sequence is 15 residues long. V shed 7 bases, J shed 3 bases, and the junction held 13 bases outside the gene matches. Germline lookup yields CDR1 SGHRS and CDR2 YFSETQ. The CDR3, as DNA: TGCGCCAGCCGATCTGGAGCGGGGATAGGCTACGAGCAGTACTTC. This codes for CASRSGAGIGYEQYF.

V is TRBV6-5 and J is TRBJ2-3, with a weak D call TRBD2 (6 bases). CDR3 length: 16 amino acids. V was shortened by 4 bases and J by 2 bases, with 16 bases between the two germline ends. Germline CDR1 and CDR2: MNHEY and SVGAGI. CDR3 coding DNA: TGTGCCAGCAGTTCTCGCCCCGCGGGGATCACAGATACGCAGTATTTT. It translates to CASSSRPAGITDTQYF.

The CDR3 loop reads CASRNRELNMYEQYF. The CDR3, as DNA: TGTGCCAGCAGGAACAGGGAATTGAATATGTACGAGCAGTACTTC. J is TRBJ2-7 and V is TRBV11-2; tentatively, D is TRBD1 (6 bases). Deletions cut 6 bases from V and 4 bases from J, with 19 bases between. CDR1 and CDR2 from the germline V gene are SGHAT and FQNNGV. CDR3 length equals 15 residues.

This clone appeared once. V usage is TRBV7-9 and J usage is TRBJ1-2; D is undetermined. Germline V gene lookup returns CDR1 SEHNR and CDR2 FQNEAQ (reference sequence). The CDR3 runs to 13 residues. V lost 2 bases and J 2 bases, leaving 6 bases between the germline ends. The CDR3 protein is CASSLQRNYGYTF. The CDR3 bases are TGTGCCAGCAGCTTACAACGGAACTATGGCTACACCTTC.

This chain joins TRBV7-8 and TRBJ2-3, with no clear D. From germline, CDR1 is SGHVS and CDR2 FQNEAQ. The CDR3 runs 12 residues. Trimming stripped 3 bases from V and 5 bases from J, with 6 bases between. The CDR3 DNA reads TGTGCCAGCAGCTTGAGCCAAGATACGCAGTATTTT. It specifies CASSLSQDTQYF.

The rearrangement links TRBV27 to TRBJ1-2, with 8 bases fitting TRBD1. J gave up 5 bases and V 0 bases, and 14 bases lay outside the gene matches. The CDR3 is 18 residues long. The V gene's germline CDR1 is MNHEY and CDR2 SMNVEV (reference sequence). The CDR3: CASSLSRTGGNLIYGYTF. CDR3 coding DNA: TGTGCCAGCAGTTTATCGCGCACAGGGGGTAATCTAATATATGGCTACACCTTC.

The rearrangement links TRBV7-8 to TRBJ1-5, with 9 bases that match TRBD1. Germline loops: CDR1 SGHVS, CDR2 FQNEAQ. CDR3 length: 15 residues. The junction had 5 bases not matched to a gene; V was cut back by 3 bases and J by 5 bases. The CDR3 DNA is TGTGCCAGCAGCTTCTACAGGGGGCCGCATCAGCCCCAGCATTTT. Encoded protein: CASSFYRGPHQPQHF.

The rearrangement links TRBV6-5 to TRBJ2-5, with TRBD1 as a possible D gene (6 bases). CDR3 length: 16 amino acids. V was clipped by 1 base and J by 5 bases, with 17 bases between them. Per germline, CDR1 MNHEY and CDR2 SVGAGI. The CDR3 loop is CASSYFLQGSSETQYF. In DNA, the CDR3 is TGTGCCAGCAGTTACTTCTTACAGGGCTCTTCGGAGACCCAGTACTTC.

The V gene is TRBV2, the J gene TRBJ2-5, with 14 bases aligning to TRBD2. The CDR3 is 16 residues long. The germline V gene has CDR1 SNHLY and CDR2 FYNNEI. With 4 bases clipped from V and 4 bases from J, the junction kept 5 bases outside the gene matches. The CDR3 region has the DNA TGTGCCAGCAGTGGCCGACTAGCGGGGGGGGGAGAGACCCAGTACTTC. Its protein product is CASSGRLAGGGETQYF.

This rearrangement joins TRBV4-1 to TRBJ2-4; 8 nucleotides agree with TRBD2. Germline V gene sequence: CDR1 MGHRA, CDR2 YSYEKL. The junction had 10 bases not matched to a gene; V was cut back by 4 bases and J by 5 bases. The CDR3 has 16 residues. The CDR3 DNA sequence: TGCGCCAGCAGCCTCGGAGCAGCGGGGGTTCAAAACATTCAGTACTTC. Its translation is CASSLGAAGVQNIQYF.

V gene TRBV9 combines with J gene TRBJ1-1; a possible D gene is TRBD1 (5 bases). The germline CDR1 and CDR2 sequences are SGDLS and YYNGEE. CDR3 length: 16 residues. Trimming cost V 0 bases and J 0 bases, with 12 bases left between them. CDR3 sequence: CASSVDTGPLNTEAFF. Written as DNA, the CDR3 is TGTGCCAGCAGCGTAGACACAGGCCCGTTGAACACTGAAGCTTTCTTT.

The CDR3 coding sequence is TGCGCCAGCAGCTTAAGGGGGATCTACAATGAGCAGTTCTTC. It encodes CASSLRGIYNEQFF. V usage is TRBV5-1 and J usage is TRBJ2-1; possible D gene TRBD1, 6 bases. Germline CDR1 SGHRS, CDR2 YFSETQ. V lost 2 bases and J 3 bases, leaving 9 bases between the germline ends. This CDR3 contains 14 residues.

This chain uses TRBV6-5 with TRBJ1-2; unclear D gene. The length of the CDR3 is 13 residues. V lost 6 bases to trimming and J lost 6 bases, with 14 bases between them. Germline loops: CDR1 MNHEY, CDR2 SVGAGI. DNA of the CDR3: TGTGCCAGCAGGCGGGAGAGGAGCGATGGCTACACCTTC. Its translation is CASRRERSDGYTF.

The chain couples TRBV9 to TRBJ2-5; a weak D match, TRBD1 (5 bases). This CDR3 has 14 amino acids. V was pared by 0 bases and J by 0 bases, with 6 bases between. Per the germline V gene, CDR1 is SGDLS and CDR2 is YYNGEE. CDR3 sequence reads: CASSVEGNQETQYF. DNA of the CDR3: TGTGCCAGCAGCGTAGAGGGGAACCAAGAGACCCAGTACTTC.

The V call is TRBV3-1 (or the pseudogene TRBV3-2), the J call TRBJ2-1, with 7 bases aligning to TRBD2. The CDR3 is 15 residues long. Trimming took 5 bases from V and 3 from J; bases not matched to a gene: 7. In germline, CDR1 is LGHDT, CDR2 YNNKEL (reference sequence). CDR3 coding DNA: TGTGCCAGCAGCTCCGTGGGGGGGGGCTACAATGAGCAGTTCTTC. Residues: CASSSVGGGYNEQFF.